Each of the 22 T cell receptor beta chains below was sequenced from the same sample in a study of T cells in Graves' hyperthyroidism and ophthalmopathy. The investigators amplified TCR beta CDR3 regions from RNA transcripts. The primer set for the first-round RT-PCR of the TCR CDR3 was HTBI. TCRdb re-called the multiplex PCR reads through MiXCR, storing one row per CDR3 protein. Found here are approximately 330,000 distinct CDR3 sequences, about 20% of them singletons; the top ten hold around 47%. Sequenced: blood. The receptors originated from a woman aged 50 to 60 with Graves' hyperthyroidism.

This clonotype showed up many times. The V call is TRBV6-5, the J call TRBJ2-1; TRBD2 might be the D (6 bases). Germline CDR1 reads MNHEY; CDR2 reads SVGAGI. With 4 bases removed from V and 0 bases from J, the gap between germline ends came to 13 bases. CDR3 size: 16 residues. Here the CDR3 DNA reads TGTGCCAGCAGTTCGCTTCTAGCGCCCTCCTACAATGAGCAGTTCTTC. Its translation: CASSSLLAPSYNEQFF.

This clonotype occurred once. The chain recombines TRBV7-2 with TRBJ1-3, with 11 nucleotides matching TRBD1. CDR1 SGHTA and CDR2 FQGNSA come from the germline V gene. J lost 3 bases, V lost 3 bases, and 7 bases had no gene match. The CDR3 covers 17 residues. CDR3 in DNA: TGTGCCAGCAGCTTGGGAGGACAGGGGGCGTTTGGAAACACCATATATTTT. Amino acids: CASSLGGQGAFGNTIYF.

This chain uses TRBV10-3 with TRBJ2-6; 7 positions match TRBD1. The CDR3 is 15 residues long. With 6 bases clipped from V and 0 bases from J, the junction kept 2 bases outside the gene matches. Germline values: CDR1 ENHRY, CDR2 SYGVKD. The CDR3 DNA reads as TGTGCCATCAGGGGACAGTACTCTGGGGCCAACGTCCTGACTTTC. Protein product: CAIRGQYSGANVLTF.

This clonotype was detected only a few times. The chain combines TRBV2 with TRBJ2-5; TRBD1 or TRBD2 may be the D gene (6 bases each). The CDR3 is made up of 12 amino acids. Trimming stripped 8 bases from V and 5 bases from J, with 12 bases between. Germline CDR1 and CDR2: SNHLY and FYNNEI. This CDR3 reads CASDRGAETQYF. The DNA of the CDR3 is TGTGCCAGCGATAGGGGGGCGGAGACCCAGTACTTC.

The CDR3 DNA sequence: TGCGCCAGCAGCGAGGACAGGGTATCCACCGGGGAGCTGTTTTTT. The encoded protein is CASSEDRVSTGELFF. The chain uses TRBV5-1 and TRBJ2-2, with 8 bases matching TRBD1. Germline V gives CDR1 SGHRS, CDR2 YFSETQ. The V and J ends lost 4 bases and 4 bases, in that order; junction bases with no gene match: 6. The CDR3 runs 15 residues.

This clonotype has only a few counts. V gene TRBV7-9 combines with J gene TRBJ2-1; 8 bases fit TRBD2. Germline assignment: CDR1 SEHNR and CDR2 FQNEAQ (reference sequence). Losses at the gene ends were 4 bases for V and 7 bases for J; bases not matched to a gene: 12. CDR3 length: 16 residues. The CDR3 loop is CASSSSRGLVDNEQFF. CDR3 coding DNA: TGTGCCAGCAGCTCCTCTCGGGGACTAGTCGATAATGAGCAGTTCTTC. The complete variable domain, with remaining parts taken from reference TRBV7-9 and TRBJ2-1, reads DTGVSQNPRHKITKRGQNVTFRCDPISEHNRLYWYRQTLGQGPEFLTYFQNEAQLEKSRLLSDRFSAERPKGSFSTLEIQRTEQGDSAMYLCASSSSRGLVDNEQFFGPGTRLTVL.

This clonotype has more than one count but fewer than ten. The V call is TRBV2, the J call TRBJ2-1; TRBD1 aligns across 8 bases. With 5 bases clipped from V and 7 bases from J, the junction kept 7 bases outside the gene matches. CDR3 size: 14 residues. CDR1 and CDR2 from the germline V gene are SNHLY and FYNNEI. The CDR3 DNA reads TGTGCCAGCAGTCCGACAGGGGTGGAGAATGAGCAGTTCTTC. The encoded protein is CASSPTGVENEQFF.

This clonotype was counted only a few times. The chain is built from TRBV7-3 and TRBJ2-1; D uncertain. The CDR3 is 13 residues long. The germline V gene encodes CDR1 SGHTA and CDR2 FQGTGA. V dropped 0 bases and J dropped 9 bases, with 9 bases sitting between them. The CDR3 here is CASSLTGGVEQFF. DNA for the CDR3: TGTGCCAGCAGCTTAACGGGCGGAGTTGAGCAGTTCTTC. Supplemented by reference TRBV7-3 and TRBJ2-1, the full variable domain reads GAGVSQTPSNKVTEKGKYVELRCDPISGHTALYWYRQSLGQGPEFLIYFQGTGAADDSGLPNDRFFAVRPEGSVSTLKIQRTERGDSAVYLCASSLTGGVEQFFGPGTRLTVL.

This clonotype was counted at least ten times. The chain links TRBV7-2 to TRBJ2-7; D gene unclear. Trimming shortened V by 5 bases and J by 0 bases, and 11 bases separated the two germline ends. The CDR3 contains 14 residues. The germline V gene has CDR1 SGHTA and CDR2 FQGNSA. CDR3 nucleotide sequence: TGTGCCAGCAGCCTGTCAGGAAGCTCCTACGAGCAGTACTTC. Translated: CASSLSGSSYEQYF.

This clonotype appeared a few times. The J gene is TRBJ1-2, the V gene TRBV20-1, with unresolved D. V was shortened by 6 bases and J by 5 bases, with 16 bases between the two germline ends. Germline CDR1 is DFQATT and CDR2 is SNEGSKA (reference sequence). The CDR3 sequence is 13 residues long. The CDR3 loop is CSAPHRGLYGYTF. CDR3 nucleotide sequence: TGCAGTGCCCCCCACCGAGGATTGTATGGCTACACCTTC.

J is TRBJ1-1 and V is TRBV11-2, with D perhaps matching TRBD1 (5 bases). CDR3 length: 15 amino acids. The germline V gene has CDR1 SGHAT and CDR2 FQNNGV. Trimming left V 1 base short and J 12 bases short, with 21 bases between. Written as DNA, the CDR3 is TGTGCCAGCAGCTTAGTAGGTCCAGTGGGGGAGAAAACTTTCTTT. Protein product: CASSLVGPVGEKTFF.

This clonotype was detected many times. The chain employs TRBV6-2 or TRBV6-3 and TRBJ2-1; 14 nucleotides line up with TRBD2. The CDR3 covers 17 residues. Germline lookup yields CDR1 MNHEY and CDR2 SVGEGT. The V and J ends lost 8 bases and 5 bases, in that order; junction bases with no gene match: 11. The CDR3 DNA reads TGTGCCAGCTTAAACAACCGGGGACTAGCGGGGGACAATGAGCAGTTCTTC. Protein sequence: CASLNNRGLAGDNEQFF.

There are a few counts of this clonotype. The chain combines TRBV6-6 with TRBJ1-2, with D unresolved. Germline V gene lookup returns CDR1 MNHNY and CDR2 SVGAGI (reference sequence). This CDR3 is 14 amino acids long. Trimming shortened V by 2 bases and J by 5 bases, and 12 bases separated the two germline ends. This chain's CDR3 is CASSYDLLGYGYTF. The CDR3 region has the DNA TGTGCCAGCAGTTACGATCTGTTGGGGTATGGCTACACCTTC.

The chain links TRBV7-6 to TRBJ2-1, with 9 positions matching TRBD2. Trimming at V came to 5 bases and at J to 4 bases, leaving 6 bases not matched to a gene. CDR1 is SGHVS, CDR2 FNYEAQ, per germline. This CDR3 region has 15 residues. CDR3 amino acids: CASSRSGSGYNEQFF. Written as DNA, the CDR3 is TGTGCCAGCAGCCGTAGCGGGAGTGGATACAATGAGCAGTTCTTC.

This rearrangement joins TRBV6-5 to TRBJ2-1, with 10 positions matching TRBD1. Trimming took 4 bases from V and 7 from J; bases not matched to a gene: 4. CDR3 length: 14 amino acids. The germline V gene has CDR1 MNHEY and CDR2 SVGAGI. DNA for the CDR3: TGTGCCAGCAGTTCGGGACAGGGGAGGAATGAGCAGTTCTTC. This translates into CASSSGQGRNEQFF.

The chain links TRBV6-9 to TRBJ2-2, with 9 positions matching TRBD1. Germline V gives CDR1 MNHGY, CDR2 SVAAGI. The CDR3 sequence is 16 residues long. V was clipped by 0 bases and J by 3 bases; unmatched bases: 2. CDR3 protein: CASSYSWTGDTGELFF. The CDR3 DNA is TGTGCCAGCAGTTATTCCTGGACAGGGGACACCGGGGAGCTGTTTTTT.

This clonotype was seen only a few times. V usage is TRBV20-1 and J usage is TRBJ2-5; D not resolved. V was clipped by 0 bases and J by 3 bases, with 8 bases between them. The CDR3 spans 13 residues. Germline lookup yields CDR1 DFQATT and CDR2 SNEGSKA (reference sequence). CDR3 bases: TGCAGTGCTAGAGATAGGTTAAAAGAGACCCAGTACTTC. Protein product: CSARDRLKETQYF.

Ten or more counts support this clonotype. The chain has TRBV12-3 or TRBV12-4 and TRBJ2-3; D is unresolved. The ends were cut back, 1 base at V and 0 bases at J, with 5 bases in the middle. CDR3 length equals 14 residues. CDR3 sequence: CASSLGQSTDTQYF. The CDR3 coding sequence is TGTGCCAGCAGTTTAGGGCAGAGCACAGATACGCAGTATTTT.

The rearrangement joins TRBV12-3 or TRBV12-4 to TRBJ2-3; a possible D gene is TRBD1 (6 bases). Trimming took off 7 bases at V and 2 bases at J, with 13 bases between the two ends. The CDR3 loop spans 14 amino acids. This chain's CDR3 is CASTPGQATDTQYF. The CDR3 nucleotides read TGTGCCAGCACCCCGGGACAAGCCACAGATACGCAGTATTTT.

In nucleotides, the CDR3 is TGCGCCAGCAGCTTGGCAGGGCACGGGGCCAACGTCCTGACTTTC. Protein: CASSLAGHGANVLTF. The rearrangement joins TRBV5-1 to TRBJ2-6, with D perhaps matching TRBD1 (5 bases). V was trimmed by 0 bases and J by 4 bases, leaving 8 bases between them. The V gene's germline CDR1 is SGHRS and CDR2 YFSETQ. This CDR3 has 15 residues.

V and J are TRBV5-1 and TRBJ1-2; TRBD1 is a possible D gene (5 bases). The CDR3 length is 15 residues. V lost 0 bases to trimming and J lost 7 bases, with 16 bases between them. Germline CDR1 and CDR2: SGHRS and YFSETQ. CDR3 nucleotide sequence: TGCGCCAGCAGCTTGGCCGGAGGGAATCAGGGTGGCTACACCTTC. Its protein is CASSLAGGNQGGYTF.

This clonotype was observed a handful of times. The chain has TRBV13 and TRBJ2-7, with 11 bases lining up with TRBD1. The CDR3 contains 14 residues. Germline CDR1 and CDR2: PRHDT and FYEKMQ (reference sequence). V shed 3 bases, J shed 6 bases, and the junction held 4 bases outside the gene matches. Here the CDR3 DNA reads TGTGCCAGCAGCTTCGGACAGGGGGCGGGCGAGCAGTACGTC. Its protein is CASSFGQGAGEQYV.